These T cell receptor beta chains were read from a single sample in a study of PD-L1 blockade in urothelial cancer. Sequencing was performed with immunoSEQ multiplex PCR; in TCRdb, only in-frame clones are kept and a portion is missing. The table records 15,000 to 20,000 clones, approximately 82% of them present only once. The specimen was PBMCs, collected around atezolizumab (anti-PD-L1) treatment. The receptors were gathered from a man aged 45-65 years with urothelial cancer. The CDR3 runs from the conserved cysteine through the conserved F or W. D genes are given only for firm matches. For some rows the clone size is stated as once, few or many, or as a class when expanded; others skip it.

V gene	D gene	J gene	CDR3 length	clone size	CDR3 protein	CDR3 DNA
TRBV7-9	-	TRBJ2-1	14	-	CASSQTPGIHEQFF	TGTGCCAGCAGCCAGACCCCAGGGATCCATGAGCAGTTCTTC
TRBV25-1	TRBD2	TRBJ2-5	16	few	CASSEFSGGAPETQYF	TGTGCCAGCAGTGAATTTAGCGGGGGGGCCCCAGAGACCCAGTACTTC
TRBV7-2	-	TRBJ1-5	16	-	CASSLVGRGGNQPQHF	TGTGCCAGCAGCTTAGTAGGCAGAGGAGGCAATCAGCCCCAGCATTTT
TRBV11-3	TRBD2	TRBJ2-2	17	-	CASSLPHLAGEAGELFF	TGTGCCAGCAGCTTACCCCACCTAGCGGGAGAGGCCGGGGAGCTGTTTTTT
TRBV2	-	TRBJ1-5	14	few	CASSELWGLGPQHF	TGTGCCAGCAGTGAGTTATGGGGACTAGGGCCCCAGCATTTT
TRBV9	-	TRBJ1-2	13	-	CASSVASHYGYTF	TGTGCCAGCAGCGTAGCTAGCCACTATGGCTACACCTTC
TRBV5-1	-	TRBJ1-1	15	-	CASSSTGNAVTEAFF	TGCGCCAGCAGCTCTACAGGGAACGCGGTCACTGAAGCTTTCTTT
TRBV5-1	-	TRBJ1-1	14	-	CASSFGGMNTEAFF	TGCGCCAGCAGCTTTGGGGGGATGAACACTGAAGCTTTCTTT
TRBV10-3	-	TRBJ2-1	11	-	CATSLVDEQFF	TGTGCCACGAGCCTTGTCGATGAGCAGTTCTTC
TRBV19	TRBD2	TRBJ2-3	17	-	CASSIRARELSTDTQYF	TGTGCCAGTAGTATAAGAGCGCGGGAGCTTAGCACAGATACGCAGTATTTT
TRBV5-5	TRBD1	TRBJ2-7	13	few	CASSRQGAYEQYF	TGTGCCAGCAGCCGACAGGGGGCCTACGAGCAGTACTTC
TRBV30	TRBD1	TRBJ1-2	15	-	CAWSVPGQDAYGYTF	TGTGCCTGGAGTGTACCGGGACAGGATGCCTATGGCTACACCTTC
TRBV6-1	TRBD1	TRBJ2-5	15	-	CASSEIRTGQETQYF	TGTGCCAGCAGTGAAATTAGGACAGGACAAGAGACCCAGTACTTC
TRBV29-1	TRBD2	TRBJ2-1	15	once	CSVEKRGSSYNEQFF	TGCAGCGTTGAGAAGCGGGGGAGCTCCTACAATGAGCAGTTCTTC
TRBV28	TRBD1	TRBJ2-2	16	-	CASSLSGTGIAGELFF	TGTGCCAGCAGTTTATCCGGGACAGGGATTGCCGGGGAGCTGTTTTTT
TRBV29-1	TRBD1	TRBJ1-3	13	once	CSVGQGARNTIYF	TGCAGCGTAGGACAGGGGGCACGAAACACCATATATTTT
TRBV2	-	TRBJ2-5	16	-	CASTKKRAGLGETQYF	TGTGCCAGCACGAAGAAGAGGGCAGGTTTGGGTGAGACCCAGTACTTC
TRBV7-9	-	TRBJ1-6	16	few	CASSPWGPYYNSPLHF	TGTGCCAGCAGCCCGTGGGGCCCCTACTATAATTCACCCCTCCACTTT
TRBV28	TRBD2	TRBJ2-4	16	-	CASSLPGLASTNIQYF	TGTGCCAGCAGTTTGCCGGGACTAGCTTCGACAAACATTCAGTACTTC
TRBV5-4	-	TRBJ2-1	14	few	CASSSAASYNEQFF	TGTGCCAGCAGCTCTGCGGCCTCCTACAATGAGCAGTTCTTC